Below, 18 T cell receptor beta chains from the same sample are listed, as sequenced in a study of CD8 T cells in ankylosing spondylitis (dated by TCRdb to 2016 to 2017). The study at large found these results: Blood from ankylosing spondylitis patients appeared to be characterized by a TCR beta motif made up of several highly homologous amino acid variants.

Library prep was done by 5' RACE. The run used an Illumina HiSeq 2500. Through fastp at Q25 and MiXCR, TCRdb rebuilt clones from the public reads, retaining in-frame beta chains. Entries are consolidated by CDR3 protein sequence, retaining the most common genes and DNA. This sample comprises about 840,000 distinct CDR3 sequences, 10% to 15% of them detected only once. The ten largest clones take up less than 0.65% of the sample. These receptors lack a known antigen. The sequenced material came from blood, either unsorted or a sorted T cell fraction (not recorded which). These receptor sequences come from a male donor with ankylosing spondylitis.

This clonotype was seen only a few times. The V call is TRBV6-5, the J call TRBJ2-7, with TRBD1 matching 7 bases. CDR3 length: 11 residues. V trimming: 6 bases; J trimming: 12 bases; junction bases outside the gene matches: 8. CDR1 is MNHEY, CDR2 SVGAGI, per germline. The CDR3 region is CASSLGQATYF. In nucleotides, the CDR3 is TGTGCCAGCAGCCTTGGACAGGCTACGTACTTC.

This clonotype was seen a few times. V is TRBV7-3 and J is TRBJ2-3; TRBD2 matches at 9 bases. The CDR3 is 16 amino acids. The V gene end was trimmed by 5 bases and the J gene end by 1 base; junction bases not matched to a gene: 7. The germline CDR1 and CDR2 sequences are SGHTA and FQGTGA. The CDR3 coding sequence is TGTGCCAGCAGCACAAACCAGCGGGGGGGCACAGATACGCAGTATTTT. It translates to CASSTNQRGGTDTQYF.

This clonotype was detected a few times. Sequence at one end of the junction differs from germline and may be a read error. This sequence joins TRBV20-1 and TRBJ1-2, with 9 nucleotides matching TRBD1. Germline loops: CDR1 DFQATT, CDR2 SNEGSKA (reference sequence). This CDR3 region has 11 residues. Written as DNA, the CDR3 is TGCAGTGCAGGGACAGGGTGGGGCTATACCTTC. It yields the protein CSAGTGWGYTF.

V and J are TRBV5-1 and TRBJ1-1, with 8 bases that match TRBD1. Germline lookup yields CDR1 SGHRS and CDR2 YFSETQ. The CDR3 covers 15 residues. The trim removed 5 bases at V and 5 bases at J, leaving 11 bases unmatched. DNA of the CDR3: TGCGCCAGCAGGAAAGCCGACAGGGGTGAGACTGAAGCTTTCTTT. Translating gives CASRKADRGETEAFF.

This clonotype was counted a few times. V and J are TRBV4-3 and TRBJ2-1; D ambiguous. The CDR3 covers 14 residues. CDR1 and CDR2 from the germline V gene are LGHNA and YSLEER. Trimming pared 0 bases from V and 8 bases from J, leaving 11 bases between. The CDR3 protein is CASSQDTQRYEQFF. The CDR3 nucleotides read TGCGCCAGCAGCCAAGATACCCAGCGATATGAGCAGTTCTTC.

The CDR3 DNA reads as TGCGCCAGCAGCTTGAACAGGGTTCCAGATACGCAGTATTTT. Its protein is CASSLNRVPDTQYF. The chain carries TRBV5-1 and TRBJ2-3; TRBD1 is a possible D gene (6 bases). Germline lookup yields CDR1 SGHRS and CDR2 YFSETQ. The length of the CDR3 is 14 residues. The V end lost 1 base, the J end lost 4 bases, and 10 bases lay between the germline ends. The variable domain in full, with the rest retrieved from reference TRBV5-1 and TRBJ2-3, is KAGVTQTPRYLIKTRGQQVTLSCSPISGHRSVSWYQQTPGQGLQFLFEYFSETQRNKGNFPGRFSGRQFSNSRSEMNVSTLELGDSALYLCASSLNRVPDTQYFGPGTRLTVL.

The chain combines TRBV7-2 with TRBJ2-7; the D gene is possibly TRBD2 (6 bases). CDR1 is SGHTA and CDR2 is FQGNSA in the germline V gene. This CDR3 spans 11 amino acids. The V gene lost 4 bases and the J gene lost 6 bases, with 7 bases spanning the gap. The CDR3 is CASSWGVEQYF. The CDR3 coding sequence is TGTGCCAGCAGCTGGGGGGTCGAGCAGTACTTC.

This clonotype has more than one count but fewer than ten. Given a much more abundant clone one base away, this may be a read error. The rearrangement links TRBV20-1 to TRBJ1-4, with D maybe TRBD1 (5 bases). The CDR3 has 17 residues. CDR1 is DFQATT, CDR2 SNEGSKA, per germline (reference sequence). The CDR3 region has the DNA TGCTGTGCTAGAGATCTTCTACGGAGGGGAACTAATGAAAAACTGTTTTTT. Translation: CCARDLLRRGTNEKLFF.

The rearrangement links TRBV7-2 to TRBJ2-1; unclear D gene. V was cut by 5 bases and J by 4 bases, with 9 bases left in between. CDR3 length equals 13 residues. From germline, CDR1 is SGHTA and CDR2 FQGNSA. The chain's CDR3 is CASSVGRYNEQFF. CDR3 nucleotides: TGTGCCAGCAGCGTTGGACGATACAATGAGCAGTTCTTC.

This clonotype was counted many times. The J gene is TRBJ2-5, the V gene TRBV29-1; a possible D gene is TRBD2 (5 bases). The germline V and J ends were trimmed by 8 bases and 4 bases, with 14 bases remaining between them. The CDR3 length is 12 residues. Germline lookup yields CDR1 SQVTM and CDR2 ANQGSEA. The CDR3 DNA reads as TGCAGCTTAACGGGATCTGCAGAGACCCAGTACTTC. Its translation is CSLTGSAETQYF.

This clonotype came up many times. The chain recombines TRBV5-1 with TRBJ1-4; 9 positions match TRBD1. Germline V lookup: CDR1 SGHRS, CDR2 YFSETQ. CDR3 length equals 14 residues. V was pared by 1 base and J by 8 bases, with 3 bases of the junction left unmatched. The CDR3 region is CASSLTGGEEKLFF. The CDR3 nucleotides read TGCGCCAGCAGCTTGACAGGGGGCGAAGAAAAACTGTTTTTT.

This clonotype occurred once. The J gene is TRBJ1-1, the V gene TRBV19; possible D gene TRBD1, 5 bases. There are 15 residues in the CDR3. V dropped 8 bases and J dropped 6 bases, with 22 bases sitting between them. Germline assignment: CDR1 LNHDA and CDR2 SQIVND (reference sequence). CDR3 in amino acids: CASLKTEWGLAEAFF. The CDR3 DNA reads as TGTGCCAGTTTGAAGACAGAATGGGGTTTGGCTGAAGCTTTCTTT.

V is TRBV6-1 and J is TRBJ2-1, with D unclear. V shed 2 bases and J shed 1 base, with 12 bases lying between them. Germline CDR1 and CDR2: MNHNS and SASEGT. CDR3 length: 16 residues. The DNA for the CDR3 is TGTGCCAGCAGTGAATTACGGATTTTTTCCTACAATGAGCAGTTCTTC. Encoded protein: CASSELRIFSYNEQFF.

A few counts support this clonotype. The chain carries TRBV6-5 and TRBJ2-1; D gene unclear. V was trimmed by 4 bases and J by 3 bases, leaving 10 bases between them. The CDR3 length is 14 residues. Germline loops: CDR1 MNHEY, CDR2 SVGAGI. CDR3 nucleotides: TGTGCCAGCAGTTTCGGTCCTAGCTACAATGAGCAGTTCTTC. It is translated as CASSFGPSYNEQFF.

This clonotype was recorded many times. The gene calls are TRBV6-6 and TRBJ1-2; weak D call: TRBD1 (5 bases). There are 13 residues in the CDR3. Germline V lookup: CDR1 MNHNY, CDR2 SVGAGI (reference sequence). V dropped 5 bases and J dropped 4 bases, with 11 bases sitting between them. This chain's CDR3 is CASSKGVGYGYTF. As DNA, the CDR3 is TGTGCCAGCAGTAAAGGGGTGGGCTATGGCTACACCTTC.

The chain combines TRBV20-1 with TRBJ1-1; D unclear. V dropped 1 base and J dropped 0 bases, with 6 bases sitting between them. The CDR3 runs 13 residues. Germline loops: CDR1 DFQATT, CDR2 SNEGSKA (reference sequence). CDR3 DNA: TGCAGTGCTAGAGCCTCAGTGAACACTGAAGCTTTCTTT. Translation gives CSARASVNTEAFF.

The CDR3 DNA is TGCAGTGCTAGAGGGACTAGCGGGAGTGACTACAATGAGCAGTTCTTC. It translates to CSARGTSGSDYNEQFF. The J gene is TRBJ2-1, the V gene TRBV20-1; 13 nucleotides align to TRBD2. CDR1 DFQATT and CDR2 SNEGSKA come from the germline V gene (reference sequence). This CDR3 has 16 residues. Trimming at V came to 1 base and at J to 3 bases, leaving 3 bases not matched to a gene.

This clonotype was recorded a few times. The V gene is TRBV5-1, the J gene TRBJ2-1, with a tentative D call TRBD2 (7 bases). The germline gives CDR1 SGHRS, CDR2 YFSETQ. Between the trimmed V and J ends, which lost 4 bases and 4 bases, there was a span of 15 bases. The CDR3 has 15 residues. The CDR3: CASSKEGEGYNEQFF. For the CDR3, the DNA is TGCGCCAGCAGCAAAGAGGGGGAGGGTTACAATGAGCAGTTCTTC.